These 17 T cell receptor beta chains were all obtained from the same sample, sequenced in a study of post-analysis software for immune sequencing data (dated by TCRdb to the mid-2010s). These receptors have no known antigen. To prepare the library, PCR was applied. The instrument was an Illumina HiSeq 2500. To reduce PCR and sequencing biases, unique molecular identifiers were incorporated into the TCR beta cDNA libraries. TCRdb reran the public reads through fastp at Q25 and MiXCR, keeping productive beta chains. Under each unique CDR3 protein, matching rows form one entry showing the most common genes and DNA. The sample records some 450,000 distinct CDR3 sequences, approximately 45% of which are singletons. Clones ranked in the top ten supply around 10% of the sample. General study outcomes and caveats: Significantly higher frequencies in patients than in controls were found for roughly 5 TRBV segments, including TRBV5-6, TRBV5-1 and TRBV20-1.

Input material: blood. The receptor set was obtained from a girl aged 5 to 17 with multiple sclerosis.

This clonotype was observed a handful of times. This chain connects TRBV12-3 or TRBV12-4 to TRBJ2-7; 7 nucleotides line up with TRBD2. V shed 6 bases and J 3 bases; nucleotides not matched to a gene: 5. The CDR3 is made up of 13 amino acids. CDR3 sequence reads: CASSREALYEQYF. The CDR3 nucleotides are TGTGCCAGCAGCCGGGAGGCCCTCTACGAGCAGTACTTC.

This clonotype showed up just a few times. The V call is TRBV18, the J call TRBJ2-5; TRBD1 matches 9 bases. In germline, CDR1 is KGHSH, CDR2 LQKENI. The CDR3 runs to 14 residues. V lost 0 bases, J lost 7 bases, and 3 bases stayed unmatched. The CDR3 loop is CASSPPGQGGTQYF. CDR3 nucleotides: TGTGCCAGCTCACCACCGGGACAGGGAGGGACCCAGTACTTC.

This clonotype appeared a few times. The V call is TRBV9, the J call TRBJ2-1; 7 bases are shared with TRBD1. V shed 4 bases and J 4 bases; nucleotides not matched to a gene: 11. The CDR3 extends over 16 amino acids. The germline V gene encodes CDR1 SGDLS and CDR2 YYNGEE. The CDR3 DNA sequence: TGTGCCAGCAGCCAAAACAGGGGTCCGGCATACAATGAGCAGTTCTTC. This gives the protein CASSQNRGPAYNEQFF.

This sequence joins TRBV4-1 and TRBJ1-1, with D unresolved. From germline, CDR1 is MGHRA and CDR2 YSYEKL. CDR3 size: 19 residues. V gave up 1 base and J gave up 0 bases, with 21 bases separating them. CDR3 in DNA: TGCGCCAGCAGCCAAGGCAAACTGGAAAGGCTAGTCATGAACACTGAAGCTTTCTTT. Translated: CASSQGKLERLVMNTEAFF.

This clonotype was counted between two and nine times. The gene calls are TRBV20-1 and TRBJ2-5, with 8 bases lining up with TRBD1. Germline CDR1 and CDR2: DFQATT and SNEGSKA (reference sequence). V lost 6 bases, J lost 5 bases, and 11 bases stayed unmatched. This CDR3 is 14 amino acids long. CDR3 amino acids: CSATFWTGRETQYF. The DNA for the CDR3 is TGCAGTGCCACCTTTTGGACAGGGCGGGAGACCCAGTACTTC.

This clonotype was seen a handful of times. The rearrangement links TRBV6-5 to TRBJ1-2; D is uncertain. V lost 4 bases and J 8 bases, leaving 14 bases between the germline ends. The V gene's germline CDR1 is MNHEY and CDR2 SVGAGI. The CDR3 contains 13 residues. The CDR3 loop reads CASSFSTWGGYTF. Written as DNA, the CDR3 is TGTGCCAGCAGTTTTTCAACGTGGGGAGGCTACACCTTC.

This chain joins TRBV6-6 and TRBJ2-1; D gene ambiguous. The CDR3 consists of 17 residues. V gave up 2 bases and J gave up 5 bases, with 19 bases separating them. The germline gives CDR1 MNHNY, CDR2 SVGAGI (reference sequence). For the CDR3, the DNA is TGTGCCAGCAGTTACCCTACCGCTGGGAAGCTAAACAATGAGCAGTTCTTC. Its translation: CASSYPTAGKLNNEQFF.

This clonotype has a handful of counts. This chain connects TRBV29-1 to TRBJ1-1; TRBD1 agrees at 8 bases. The V and J ends lost 1 base and 1 base, in that order; junction bases with no gene match: 8. This CDR3 spans 16 amino acids. Germline V lookup: CDR1 SQVTM, CDR2 ANQGSEA. This chain's CDR3 is CSVEGPRQGRNTEAFF. Written as DNA, the CDR3 is TGCAGCGTTGAAGGGCCCCGACAGGGGAGGAACACTGAAGCTTTCTTT.

Here the CDR3 reads CASSSPDESYEQYF. The CDR3 nucleotides are TGTGCCAGCAGTTCCCCCGATGAATCCTACGAGCAGTACTTC. J is TRBJ2-7 and V is TRBV28; D is undetermined. Germline values: CDR1 MDHEN, CDR2 SYDVKM. V was trimmed by 4 bases and J by 1 base, leaving 11 bases between them. This CDR3 spans 14 amino acids.

In this sample, this clonotype turned up many times. The J gene is TRBJ2-7, the V gene TRBV20-1; weak D call: TRBD1 (6 bases). CDR1 DFQATT and CDR2 SNEGSKA come from the germline V gene (reference sequence). The CDR3 is made up of 13 amino acids. V was pared by 4 bases and J by 3 bases, with 13 bases between. The chain's CDR3 is CSAKGNRDYEQYF. CDR3 DNA: TGCAGTGCTAAAGGCAACAGGGACTACGAGCAGTACTTC.

This chain connects TRBV10-3 to TRBJ2-1; 9 bases match TRBD2. V shed 2 bases, J shed 10 bases, and the junction held 9 bases outside the gene matches. Germline CDR1 is ENHRY and CDR2 is SYGVKD. The length of the CDR3 is 15 residues. CDR3 coding DNA: TGTGCCATCAGTGAGCGGGCTAGCGGGAATCGGGAGCAGTTCTTC. Translation gives CAISERASGNREQFF.

This chain links TRBV11-1 with TRBJ2-1; TRBD2 aligns across 10 bases. The J segment lost 5 bases and the V segment lost 5 bases, leaving 24 bases of the junction unmatched. The CDR3 contains 21 residues. Germline-derived CDR1 and CDR2 are SGHAT and FQDESV (reference sequence). The CDR3 region is CASSIKNPILRGLAGDNEQFF. The CDR3, as DNA: TGTGCCAGCAGCATAAAGAATCCCATCCTGCGAGGGCTAGCGGGAGACAATGAGCAGTTCTTC.

This clonotype was counted between two and nine times. The chain couples TRBV20-1 to TRBJ2-3, with 14 bases that match TRBD2. Germline values: CDR1 DFQATT, CDR2 SNEGSKA (reference sequence). Trimming at V came to 0 bases and at J to 2 bases, leaving 10 bases not matched to a gene. The CDR3 length is 19 residues. CDR3 amino acids: CSARDLYATSGRDTDTQYF. CDR3 in DNA: TGCAGTGCTAGAGATCTGTATGCGACTAGCGGGAGGGACACAGATACGCAGTATTTT.

This clonotype was observed a handful of times. The rearrangement joins TRBV7-2 to TRBJ1-2, with D perhaps TRBD1 (6 bases). This CDR3 has 14 amino acids. In germline, CDR1 is SGHTA, CDR2 FQGNSA. Trimming pared 4 bases from V and 4 bases from J, leaving 13 bases between. DNA for the CDR3: TGTGCCAGCAGCTCCCCCGGACAGCCCTATGGCTACACCTTC. Amino acids: CASSSPGQPYGYTF.

The chain links TRBV29-1 to TRBJ2-6; D remains unclear. There are 15 residues in the CDR3. Trimming shortened V by 3 bases and J by 0 bases, and 9 bases separated the two germline ends. Per germline, CDR1 SQVTM and CDR2 ANQGSEA. CDR3 sequence (DNA): TGCAGCGTTGAGGACGGTGTCTCTGGGGCCAACGTCCTGACTTTC. This gives the protein CSVEDGVSGANVLTF.

This clonotype occurred a few times. This chain joins TRBV10-3 and TRBJ2-1, with 11 bases that match TRBD1. The V gene end was trimmed by 7 bases and the J gene end by 5 bases; junction bases not matched to a gene: 4. Germline CDR1 reads ENHRY; CDR2 reads SYGVKD. CDR3 size: 14 residues. The CDR3 protein is CAIKGQGEHNEQFF. The CDR3 DNA is TGTGCCATCAAGGGACAGGGGGAGCACAATGAGCAGTTCTTC.

The J gene is TRBJ2-1, the V gene TRBV20-1, with 10 bases matching TRBD2. This CDR3 region has 15 residues. From germline, CDR1 is DFQATT and CDR2 SNEGSKA (reference sequence). After removal of 0 bases from V and 4 bases from J, the junction contained 3 bases not matched to a gene. CDR3 coding DNA: TGCAGTGCTAGAGAGGCTAGCGGGGGATACAATGAGCAGTTCTTC. Translation gives CSAREASGGYNEQFF.